These 29 T cell receptor beta chains were sequenced from one sample in a study of blood T cell repertoires in COVID-19. Profiling relied on immunoSEQ multiplex PCR, and the TCRdb table lists in-frame clones only, not all of them. The top ten clones hold 1.4% of a sample with 400,000 to 500,000 clones, just over 85% of them seen once. The sequencing sample was made of peripheral blood. The receptors here all came from a woman between 25 and 40 years old with active or convalescent COVID-19.

The count of this clone is one. The chain couples TRBV30 to TRBJ2-7, with D perhaps matching TRBD2 (5 bases). The CDR3 runs to 13 residues. The germline V gene has CDR1 GTSNPN and CDR2 SVGIG (reference sequence). Trimming took 3 bases from V and 3 from J, leaving 12 bases between them. CDR3 nucleotide sequence: TGTGCCTGGAGCATCGGGGTTTACTACGAGCAGTACTTC. The encoded protein is CAWSIGVYYEQYF. Drawing the rest from reference TRBV30 and TRBJ2-7, the complete variable domain is SQTIHQWPATLVQPVGSPLSLECTVEGTSNPNLYWYRQAAGRGLQLLFYSVGIGQISSEVPQNLSASRPQDRQFILSSKKLLLSDSGFYLCAWSIGVYYEQYFGPGTRLTVT.

The J gene is TRBJ1-6, the V gene TRBV7-9; 10 nucleotides agree with TRBD1. Per germline, CDR1 SEHNR and CDR2 FQNEAQ (reference sequence). This CDR3 is built from 15 residues. With V trimmed by 1 base and J by 7 bases, 1 base remained unmatched. The CDR3 protein is CASSLVTGGNSPLHF. CDR3 in DNA: TGTGCCAGCAGCTTAGTGACAGGGGGCAATTCACCCCTCCACTTT.

The genes are TRBV4-1 and TRBJ1-6, with D perhaps matching TRBD1 (5 bases). The germline V gene encodes CDR1 MGHRA and CDR2 YSYEKL. V was cut by 0 bases and J by 5 bases, with 11 bases left in between. The CDR3 covers 16 residues. The DNA for the CDR3 is TGCGCCAGCAGCCAAGATGATTGGGGCAATAATTCACCCCTCCACTTT. It is translated as CASSQDDWGNNSPLHF.

V gene TRBV4-1 combines with J gene TRBJ2-7; possibly TRBD2 for D (5 bases). This CDR3 comprises 15 residues. V lost 4 bases and J lost 0, with 13 bases in between. The germline V gene encodes CDR1 MGHRA and CDR2 YSYEKL. The CDR3: CASSLGPRDSYEQYF. CDR3 bases: TGCGCCAGCAGCCTCGGGCCGAGGGACTCCTACGAGCAGTACTTC.

The chain joins TRBV19 to TRBJ1-5, with D unresolved. The CDR3 sequence is 13 residues long. V was pared by 9 bases and J by 0 bases, with 9 bases between. CDR1 is LNHDA and CDR2 is SQIVND in the germline V gene (reference sequence). CDR3 DNA sequence: TGTGCCAGCCAGGAATATAGCAATCAGCCCCAGCATTTT. Translation gives CASQEYSNQPQHF.

V gene TRBV6-5 combines with J gene TRBJ2-1, with TRBD1 identical over 10 bases. Losses at the gene ends were 4 bases for V and 9 bases for J; bases not matched to a gene: 9. Germline V gene data show CDR1 as MNHEY and CDR2 as SVGAGI. The CDR3 has 15 residues. The DNA of the CDR3 is TGTGCCAGCAGTTTCCGGGACAGGGGCCCCCCTGAGCAGTTCTTC. Its translation is CASSFRDRGPPEQFF.

The chain links TRBV3-1 (or the pseudogene TRBV3-2) to TRBJ2-5; TRBD2 matches 15 bases. This CDR3 region has 18 residues. Per germline, CDR1 LGHDT and CDR2 YNNKEL (reference sequence). With V trimmed by 3 bases and J by 5 bases, 10 bases remained unmatched. CDR3 sequence reads: CASSHLSGTSGGKETQYF. The CDR3 DNA is TGTGCCAGCAGCCATCTATCCGGGACTAGCGGGGGGAAGGAGACCCAGTACTTC.

V usage is TRBV5-6 and J usage is TRBJ1-2; TRBD1 might be the D (5 bases). This CDR3 has 15 amino acids. With 2 bases removed from V and 3 bases from J, the gap between germline ends came to 14 bases. The germline V gene encodes CDR1 SGHDT and CDR2 YYEEEE. The CDR3 DNA sequence: TGTGCCAGCAGCTTTTATCCCCCAGGGTACTATGGCTACACCTTC. Protein: CASSFYPPGYYGYTF.

This chain connects TRBV6-2 or TRBV6-3 to TRBJ2-1; the match to TRBD1 covers 7 bases. Per germline, CDR1 MNHEY and CDR2 SVGEGT. This CDR3 is built from 13 residues. Trimming cost V 5 bases and J 10 bases; bases outside gene matches: 8. CDR3 in amino acids: CASSNPGGWEQFF. The CDR3, as DNA: TGTGCCAGCAGTAATCCAGGGGGTTGGGAGCAGTTCTTC.

This chain joins TRBV27 and TRBJ2-7, with 8 bases fitting TRBD1. The CDR3 runs 15 residues. V lost 5 bases and J lost 3; bases outside the gene matches: 9. CDR1 is MNHEY, CDR2 SMNVEV, per germline (reference sequence). CDR3 region: CASSPLHGQGYEQYF. The CDR3 DNA reads as TGTGCCAGCAGTCCCCTTCACGGACAGGGCTACGAGCAGTACTTC.

The V call is TRBV6-5, the J call TRBJ2-7; D remains unclear. The germline V gene has CDR1 MNHEY and CDR2 SVGAGI. This CDR3 spans 13 amino acids. V lost 0 bases to trimming and J lost 5 bases, with 8 bases between them. The CDR3 region has the DNA TGTGCCAGCAGTTACTCGAGCGAGCACGAGCAGTACTTC. Translated, it gives CASSYSSEHEQYF.

J is TRBJ1-1 and V is TRBV18; 10 bases align to TRBD1. CDR1 is KGHSH, CDR2 LQKENI, per germline. The CDR3 contains 14 residues. V was clipped by 8 bases and J by 5 bases; unmatched bases: 8. In DNA form, the CDR3 reads TGTGCCAGCGCATGGGGGGACAGGGGTACTGAAGCTTTCTTT. Translating gives CASAWGDRGTEAFF.

This rearrangement joins TRBV13 to TRBJ2-3, with D possibly matching TRBD2 (6 bases). CDR3 length: 13 residues. The ends were cut back, 2 bases at V and 5 bases at J, with 8 bases in the middle. Germline V gene data show CDR1 as PRHDT and CDR2 as FYEKMQ (reference sequence). This chain's CDR3 is CASSLRGLDTQYF. CDR3 nucleotides: TGTGCCAGCAGCTTACGGGGGTTAGATACGCAGTATTTT.

The genes are TRBV6-2 or TRBV6-3 and TRBJ2-2; TRBD2 matches 10 bases. V shed 4 bases, J shed 4 bases, and the junction held 3 bases outside the gene matches. From germline, CDR1 is MNHEY and CDR2 SVGEGT. CDR3 length equals 15 residues. Written as DNA, the CDR3 is TGTGCCAGCAGTTTTATAGCGGGAGGCACCGGGGAGCTGTTTTTT. Protein sequence: CASSFIAGGTGELFF.

This chain joins TRBV5-1 and TRBJ2-7; D may be TRBD1 (5 bases). The CDR3 totals 17 residues. Germline V lookup: CDR1 SGHRS, CDR2 YFSETQ. V lost 0 bases and J lost 0, with 16 bases in between. The CDR3 reads CASSLAGQGRDSYEQYF. The CDR3 nucleotides read TGCGCCAGCAGCTTGGCGGGCCAGGGCCGAGACTCCTACGAGCAGTACTTC.

The chain couples TRBV18 to TRBJ2-2; a possible D gene is TRBD1 (5 bases). V was shortened by 1 base and J by 1 base, with 10 bases between the two germline ends. The CDR3 spans 16 residues. Germline V gene data show CDR1 as KGHSH and CDR2 as LQKENI. Here the CDR3 DNA reads TGTGCCAGCTCACCACTCAGGGATCAGAACACCGGGGAGCTGTTTTTT. Amino acids: CASSPLRDQNTGELFF. Full variable domain (outside the CDR3, taken from reference TRBV18 and TRBJ2-2): NAGVMQNPRHLVRRRGQEARLRCSPMKGHSHVYWYRQLPEEGLKFMVYLQKENIIDESGMPKERFSAEFPKEGPSILRIQQVVRGDSAAYFCASSPLRDQNTGELFFGEGSRLTVL.

This clone was counted a single time. The CDR3 spells CASSPLAHRGTNEKLFF. CDR3 coding DNA: TGTGCCAGCTCACCACTGGCCCATAGAGGGACTAATGAAAAACTGTTTTTT. The chain couples TRBV18 to TRBJ1-4; D call uncertain. V was trimmed by 1 base and J by 2 bases, leaving 14 bases between them. There are 17 residues in the CDR3. The germline V gene encodes CDR1 KGHSH and CDR2 LQKENI.

J is TRBJ1-1 and V is TRBV5-1, with TRBD1 matching 7 bases. In germline, CDR1 is SGHRS, CDR2 YFSETQ. The V gene end was trimmed by 4 bases and the J gene end by 3 bases; junction bases not matched to a gene: 9. This CDR3 contains 15 residues. CDR3 amino acids: CASSPRQGSDTEAFF. Here the CDR3 DNA reads TGCGCCAGCAGCCCTCGACAGGGATCCGACACTGAAGCTTTCTTT.

V usage is TRBV3-1 (or the pseudogene TRBV3-2) and J usage is TRBJ2-2, with 8 bases lining up with TRBD2. The CDR3 length is 15 residues. V was pared by 6 bases and J by 2 bases, with 5 bases of the junction left unmatched. The germline V gene encodes CDR1 LGHDT and CDR2 YNNKEL (reference sequence). The CDR3 DNA follows: TGTGCCAGCAGTCTCGGACTAGCAAACACCGGGGAGCTGTTTTTT. The encoded protein is CASSLGLANTGELFF.

This clone was seen a handful of times. The gene calls are TRBV7-9 and TRBJ2-1, with 7 bases lining up with TRBD2. The CDR3 runs 15 residues. The germline V gene encodes CDR1 SEHNR and CDR2 FQNEAQ (reference sequence). The V and J ends lost 2 bases and 6 bases, in that order; junction bases with no gene match: 7. The CDR3 DNA sequence: TGTGCCAGCAGCTTAAAAGCGGGAATAAGCAATGAGCAGTTCTTC. Amino acid sequence: CASSLKAGISNEQFF. The complete variable domain, with remaining parts taken from reference TRBV7-9 and TRBJ2-1, reads DTGVSQNPRHKITKRGQNVTFRCDPISEHNRLYWYRQTLGQGPEFLTYFQNEAQLEKSRLLSDRFSAERPKGSFSTLEIQRTEQGDSAMYLCASSLKAGISNEQFFGPGTRLTVL.

V is TRBV5-1 and J is TRBJ1-2; D is possibly TRBD1 (6 bases). The V and J ends lost 5 bases and 4 bases respectively, with 12 bases between them. This CDR3 spans 13 amino acids. Germline CDR1 is SGHRS and CDR2 is YFSETQ. CDR3 loop: CASSTQGGYGYTF. CDR3 nucleotides: TGCGCCAGCAGTACACAGGGCGGCTATGGCTACACCTTC. Together with reference TRBV5-1 and TRBJ1-2, the CDR3 gives the full variable domain: KAGVTQTPRYLIKTRGQQVTLSCSPISGHRSVSWYQQTPGQGLQFLFEYFSETQRNKGNFPGRFSGRQFSNSRSEMNVSTLELGDSALYLCASSTQGGYGYTFGSGTRLTVV.

This chain links TRBV29-1 with TRBJ1-2, with TRBD1 identical over 9 bases. Trimming removed 7 bases from V and 6 bases from J; junction bases left unmatched: 12. This CDR3 comprises 14 residues. Per germline, CDR1 SQVTM and CDR2 ANQGSEA. The CDR3 DNA reads TGCAGCGGCGGGCCGGGACAGGGAGAGGATGGCTACACCTTC. Protein sequence: CSGGPGQGEDGYTF.

The sample holds a few counts of this clone. This chain connects TRBV6-5 to TRBJ1-1; tentatively, D is TRBD1 (5 bases). Germline values: CDR1 MNHEY, CDR2 SVGAGI. The CDR3 sequence is 11 residues long. V was shortened by 2 bases and J by 8 bases, with 6 bases between the two germline ends. Here the CDR3 reads CASSYGGEAFF. The CDR3 DNA is TGTGCCAGCAGTTACGGGGGGGAAGCTTTCTTT.

This clone was seen only a few times. Other nucleotide sequences from this sample produce the same CDR3. The CDR3 protein is CASSLGSGGPYNEQFF. The DNA of the CDR3 is TGTGCCAGCAGCTTGGGATCAGGGGGCCCCTACAATGAGCAGTTCTTC. This chain uses TRBV11-2 with TRBJ2-1; 8 bases match TRBD1. This CDR3 spans 16 amino acids. V was pared by 3 bases and J by 2 bases, with 6 bases of the junction left unmatched. Germline lookup yields CDR1 SGHAT and CDR2 FQNNGV.

This clone was observed a single time. The rearrangement joins TRBV6-2 or TRBV6-3 to TRBJ1-4, with 12 bases aligning to TRBD1. V dropped 6 bases and J dropped 8; count of bases not matched to a gene: 10. This CDR3 has 16 residues. Germline V gene lookup returns CDR1 MNHEY and CDR2 SVGEGT. The CDR3 DNA sequence: TGTGCCAGCAGCCGTCCCGGGACAGGGGGCGAAGAAAAACTGTTTTTT. It yields the protein CASSRPGTGGEEKLFF.

The chain combines TRBV10-2 with TRBJ2-7; 7 nucleotides line up with TRBD1. CDR3 length equals 13 residues. The ends lost 6 bases at V and 2 bases at J; junction bases unmatched: 4. The V gene's germline CDR1 is WSHSY and CDR2 SAAADI. In DNA, the CDR3 is TGCGCCAGCAGCGGACAGGCAGCCTACGAGCAGTACTTC. As protein: CASSGQAAYEQYF.

The chain uses TRBV5-4 and TRBJ2-3; D might be TRBD2 (6 bases). CDR1 is SGHNT, CDR2 YYREEE, per germline (reference sequence). The V and J ends lost 5 bases and 6 bases respectively, with 19 bases between them. CDR3 length: 15 residues. The CDR3 sequence: CASRGDLREGDTQYF. CDR3 DNA sequence: TGTGCCAGCAGAGGGGACTTGCGGGAAGGGGATACGCAGTATTTT.

V and J are TRBV5-6 and TRBJ2-7, with unresolved D. The CDR3 is 14 amino acids. Germline V gene sequence: CDR1 SGHDT, CDR2 YYEEEE. V lost 0 bases to trimming and J lost 3 bases, with 10 bases between them. CDR3 residues: CASSLAQQNYEQYF. CDR3 DNA: TGTGCCAGCAGCTTGGCACAGCAGAACTACGAGCAGTACTTC.

The chain uses TRBV3-1 (or the pseudogene TRBV3-2) and TRBJ2-7; D is unresolved. CDR3 length: 14 residues. Germline CDR1 is LGHDT and CDR2 is YNNKEL (reference sequence). Trimming pared 5 bases from V and 2 bases from J, leaving 13 bases between. The CDR3 protein is CASSKNPGPYEQYF. CDR3 nucleotides: TGTGCCAGCAGCAAAAATCCGGGTCCCTACGAGCAGTACTTC.